One sample yielded the 15 T cell receptor beta chains listed below, sequenced in a study of T cell responses to AZD1222 COVID-19 vaccine. Sequencing used immunoSEQ multiplex PCR; TCRdb keeps in-frame clones, though not all of them. The sample carries about 81,000 clones, around 93% recorded once. The source was peripheral blood, collected 28 days after the second AZD1222 dose. The receptors were gathered from an adult who received the AZD1222 COVID-19 vaccine.

This chain uses TRBV29-1 with TRBJ1-1; perhaps TRBD1 as D (5 bases). The germline V gene encodes CDR1 SQVTM and CDR2 ANQGSEA. V was trimmed by 7 bases and J by 5 bases, leaving 23 bases between them. The CDR3 is 15 amino acids. CDR3 loop: CSASAREGGMTEAFF. The CDR3, as DNA: TGCAGCGCCAGTGCCAGGGAGGGAGGTATGACTGAAGCTTTCTTT.

About this clone itself: This specimen includes other DNA sequences encoding the same CDR3. The rearrangement uses TRBV2 and TRBJ2-4; D unresolved. Trimming shortened V by 6 bases and J by 0 bases, and 9 bases separated the two germline ends. CDR1 is SNHLY and CDR2 is FYNNEI in the germline V gene. The CDR3 contains 14 residues. This chain's CDR3 is CASSRPLAKNIQYF. The CDR3 coding sequence is TGTGCCAGCAGCCGACCGCTAGCCAAAAACATTCAGTACTTC.

The rearrangement uses TRBV3-1 (or the pseudogene TRBV3-2) and TRBJ2-1, with 11 positions matching TRBD1. The CDR3 runs to 13 residues. Trimming at V came to 1 base and at J to 16 bases, leaving 6 bases not matched to a gene. Per germline, CDR1 LGHDT and CDR2 YNNKEL (reference sequence). The CDR3 loop reads CASSQVGGTGGFF. The CDR3 bases are TGTGCCAGCAGCCAAGTCGGCGGGACAGGGGGATTCTTC.

The chain joins TRBV6-5 to TRBJ1-5, with TRBD1 as a possible D gene (6 bases). Germline V lookup: CDR1 MNHEY, CDR2 SVGAGI. The CDR3 sequence is 15 residues long. V lost 6 bases and J 9 bases, leaving 21 bases between the germline ends. The CDR3 DNA follows: TGTGCCAGCAGGGGGGCGGGGACGACGAAGGGGCCCCAGCATTTT. It translates to CASRGAGTTKGPQHF.

This clone was seen more than once but under ten times. This sequence joins TRBV19 and TRBJ2-3, with TRBD1 matching over 7 bases. V gave up 10 bases and J gave up 6 bases; unmatched junction bases: 7. The germline V gene encodes CDR1 LNHDA and CDR2 SQIVND (reference sequence). CDR3 length: 12 residues. The CDR3 DNA reads TGTGCCACTACAGGGGTAATGGATACGCAGTATTTT. Translated, it gives CATTGVMDTQYF. Variable domain in full (rest from reference TRBV19 and TRBJ2-3): DGGITQSPKYLFRKEGQNVTLSCEQNLNHDAMYWYRQDPGQGLRLIYYSQIVNDFQKGDIAEGYSVSREKKESFPLTVTSAQKNPTAFYLCATTGVMDTQYFGPGTRLTVL.

CDR3 loop: CASSKSGVLAPTQKETQYF. DNA of the CDR3: TGTGCCAGCAGCAAATCAGGGGTCCTAGCCCCAACACAAAAAGAGACCCAGTACTTC. The chain joins TRBV21-1 to TRBJ2-5; the D call in the table, TRBD1, was not verified against the DNA. TRBV21-1 is assigned pseudogene status. This CDR3 has 19 residues.

The J gene is TRBJ2-2, the V gene TRBV6-5, with D perhaps TRBD1 or TRBD2 (6 bases each). The CDR3 has 15 amino acids. V was clipped by 6 bases and J by 0 bases, with 11 bases between them. Germline V lookup: CDR1 MNHEY, CDR2 SVGAGI. CDR3 nucleotides: TGTGCCAGCAGCCTTAGGGGGGCGAACACCGGGGAGCTGTTTTTT. Its translation is CASSLRGANTGELFF.

This rearrangement joins TRBV6-5 to TRBJ1-1; a possible D gene is TRBD1 (6 bases). Trimming took off 0 bases at V and 10 bases at J, with 9 bases between the two ends. Germline CDR1 reads MNHEY; CDR2 reads SVGAGI. The CDR3 has 12 residues. The CDR3 loop is CASSYSGGGAFF. CDR3 nucleotide sequence: TGTGCCAGCAGTTACTCAGGAGGGGGAGCTTTCTTT.

This chain links TRBV5-4 with TRBJ2-7; tentative D call: TRBD2 (6 bases). Germline lookup yields CDR1 SGHNT and CDR2 YYREEE (reference sequence). The V gene lost 2 bases and the J gene lost 1 base, with 10 bases spanning the gap. This CDR3 contains 14 residues. CDR3 sequence: CASSLPGTSYEQYF. The CDR3 nucleotides are TGTGCCAGCAGCTTACCCGGGACTTCCTACGAGCAGTACTTC.

This chain uses TRBV10-3 with TRBJ2-3; no firm D call. The V end lost 2 bases, the J end lost 4 bases, and 10 bases lay between the germline ends. In germline, CDR1 is ENHRY, CDR2 SYGVKD. The CDR3 length is 14 residues. The CDR3 loop is CAISESTTADTQYF. CDR3 in DNA: TGTGCCATCAGTGAGAGCACTACGGCAGATACGCAGTATTTT.

The V and J genes are TRBV9 and TRBJ1-3, with no clear D. The CDR3 spans 16 residues. Deletions cut 4 bases from V and 0 bases from J, with 14 bases between. From germline, CDR1 is SGDLS and CDR2 YYNGEE. The CDR3 region has the DNA TGTGCCAGCAGCCCCGAATGGGCTCTCTCTGGAAACACCATATATTTT. It codes for CASSPEWALSGNTIYF.

This clone was counted a few times. The chain has TRBV28 and TRBJ1-1; D not resolved. CDR3 length: 11 amino acids. CDR1 MDHEN and CDR2 SYDVKM come from the germline V gene. Trimming left V 8 bases short and J 5 bases short, with 9 bases between. The DNA of the CDR3 is TGTGCCAGCTTAAGTGGGACTGAAGCTTTCTTT. It codes for CASLSGTEAFF.

V and J are TRBV30 and TRBJ1-1, with D uncertain. CDR1 GTSNPN and CDR2 SVGIG come from the germline V gene (reference sequence). The ends were cut back, 4 bases at V and 1 base at J, with 10 bases in the middle. The CDR3 covers 13 residues. CDR3 protein: CAWTKGSNTEAFF. CDR3 nucleotide sequence: TGTGCCTGGACCAAGGGATCGAACACTGAAGCTTTCTTT.

V gene TRBV13 combines with J gene TRBJ2-1, with D maybe TRBD2 (6 bases). Germline V gene data show CDR1 as PRHDT and CDR2 as FYEKMQ (reference sequence). Trimming cost V 6 bases and J 5 bases, with 14 bases left between them. CDR3 length: 14 residues. In DNA, the CDR3 is TGTGCCAGCAGTAGGGGCGGGGTAGACAATGAGCAGTTCTTC. This codes for CASSRGGVDNEQFF. Together with reference TRBV13 and TRBJ2-1, the CDR3 gives the full variable domain: AAGVIQSPRHLIKEKRETATLKCYPIPRHDTVYWYQQGPGQDPQFLISFYEKMQSDKGSIPDRFSAQQFSDYHSELNMSSLELGDSALYFCASSRGGVDNEQFFGPGTRLTVL.

The V gene is TRBV24-1, the J gene TRBJ1-4; unclear D gene. Trimming took off 5 bases at V and 5 bases at J, with 11 bases between the two ends. The CDR3 sequence is 14 residues long. CDR1 and CDR2 from the germline V gene are KGHDR and SFDVKD. CDR3 sequence (DNA): TGTGCCACCAGTGGTCCGGGCCTGAATGAAAAACTGTTTTTT. It specifies CATSGPGLNEKLFF.